Described below is a single TCR beta chain sequence and its context. Its specificity is not known. The data were taken from a study of shared clonotypes between healthy human individuals. General study points: Naive subsets tended to show greater estimated richness than memory subsets. Represented diversity (both genetic and exposure-history) was limited by the small number of donors.

The repertoire was sequenced with immunoSEQ multiplex PCR; TCRdb's copy has only in-frame clones and lacks some. The sample lists 650,000 to 750,000 clones, less than 80% occurring once. The CDR3 spans 16 residues. Germline assignment: CDR1 MNHEY and CDR2 SMNVEV (reference sequence). Trimming shortened V by 2 bases and J by 6 bases, and 20 bases separated the two germline ends. Sequencing used memory CD4+ T cells sorted from blood. The subset was: CD45RA-negative fraction. The sequence came from a woman in her thirties in good health. The chain links TRBV27 to TRBJ2-7; tentative D call: TRBD2 (6 bases). The CDR3 bases are TGTGCCAGCAGTTTACATGGAAGGTGGGAGGCGGGCGAGCAGTACTTC. Protein product: CASSLHGRWEAGEQYF.